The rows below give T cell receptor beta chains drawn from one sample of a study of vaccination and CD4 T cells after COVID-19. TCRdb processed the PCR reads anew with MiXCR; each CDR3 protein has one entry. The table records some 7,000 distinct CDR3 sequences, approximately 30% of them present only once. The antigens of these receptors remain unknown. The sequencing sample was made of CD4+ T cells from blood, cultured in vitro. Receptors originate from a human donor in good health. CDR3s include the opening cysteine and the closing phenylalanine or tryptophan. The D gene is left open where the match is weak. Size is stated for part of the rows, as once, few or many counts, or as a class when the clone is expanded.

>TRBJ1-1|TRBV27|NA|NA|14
CASSPKGNVGEAFF
TGTGCCAGCAGTCCCAAGGGCAACGTCGGTGAAGCTTTCTTT
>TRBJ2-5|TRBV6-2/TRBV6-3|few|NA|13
CASSGPARETQYF
TGTGCCAGCAGCGGGCCTGCGCGGGAGACCCAGTACTTC
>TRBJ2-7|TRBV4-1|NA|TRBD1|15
CASSLRDRGDYEQYF
TGCGCCAGCAGCCTTAGGGACAGGGGAGACTACGAGCAGTACTTC
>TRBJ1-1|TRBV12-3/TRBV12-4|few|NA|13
CASSLDRYTEAFF
TGTGCCAGCAGTTTAGACAGGTACACTGAAGCTTTCTTT
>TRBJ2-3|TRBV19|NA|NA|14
CASSILGSTDTQYF
TGTGCCAGTAGTATCTTAGGAAGCACAGATACGCAGTATTTT
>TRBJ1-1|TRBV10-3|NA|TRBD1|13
CAPTGTANTEAFF
TGTGCCCCGACAGGGACAGCGAACACTGAAGCTTTCTTT
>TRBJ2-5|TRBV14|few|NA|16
CASSVFSGLNKETQYF
TGTGCCAGCAGCGTGTTTTCGGGACTCAACAAAGAGACCCAGTACTTC
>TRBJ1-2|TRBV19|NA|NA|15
CASTEIAGTRHGYTF
TGTGCCAGTACTGAAATAGCCGGGACAAGGCATGGCTACACCTTC
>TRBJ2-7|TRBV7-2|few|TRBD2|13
CASSLLAGAREYF
TGTGCCAGCAGCTTACTAGCGGGAGCCCGGGAGTACTTC
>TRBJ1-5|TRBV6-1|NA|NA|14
CASSADRANQPQHF
TGTGCCAGCAGTGCGGATAGGGCAAATCAGCCCCAGCATTTT
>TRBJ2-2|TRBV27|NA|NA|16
CASSSGGRRDTGELFF
TGTGCCAGCTCTTCCGGGGGGCGTCGCGACACCGGGGAGCTGTTTTTT
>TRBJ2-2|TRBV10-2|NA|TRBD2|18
CASSEPSTSGAFAGELFF
TGCGCCAGCAGTGAGCCGTCGACTAGCGGGGCGTTTGCCGGGGAGCTGTTTTTT
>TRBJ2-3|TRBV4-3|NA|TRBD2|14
CASSQGAGTDTQYF
TGCGCCAGCAGCCAAGGAGCGGGGACAGATACGCAGTATTTT
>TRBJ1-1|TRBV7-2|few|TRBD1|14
CASSRTGGNTEAFF
TGTGCCAGCAGCAGGACAGGGGGGAACACTGAAGCTTTCTTT
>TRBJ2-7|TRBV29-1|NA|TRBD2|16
CSVEFPTSGPTYEQYF
TGCAGCGTTGAATTCCCGACTAGCGGACCCACCTACGAGCAGTACTTC
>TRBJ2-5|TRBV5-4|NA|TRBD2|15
CASSRTGGSGETQYF
TGTGCCAGCAGCCGGACGGGGGGGAGCGGGGAGACCCAGTACTTC
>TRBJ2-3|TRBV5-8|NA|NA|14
CASSPGGHWETQYF
TGTGCCAGCAGCCCCGGGGGCCATTGGGAGACGCAGTATTTT
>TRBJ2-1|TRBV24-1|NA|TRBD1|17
CATSDFARQGLSDEQFF
TGTGCCACCAGTGATTTTGCCCGACAGGGGTTAAGCGATGAGCAGTTCTTC
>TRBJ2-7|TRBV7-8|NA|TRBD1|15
CASSLGTGVSYEQYF
TGTGCCAGCAGCTTAGGGACAGGGGTCTCCTACGAGCAGTACTTC
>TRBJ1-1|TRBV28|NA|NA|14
CASSRPGAYTEAFF
TGTGCCAGCAGTCGGCCGGGGGCTTACACTGAAGCTTTCTTT
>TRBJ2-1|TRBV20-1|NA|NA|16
CSARQFSGGSYNEQFF
TGCAGTGCTAGGCAATTTAGCGGAGGCTCCTACAATGAGCAGTTCTTC
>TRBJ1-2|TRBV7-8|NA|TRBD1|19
CASSLALNFVGQGASGYTF
TGTGCCAGCAGCTTAGCGCTTAATTTTGTGGGACAGGGGGCCTCTGGCTACACCTTC
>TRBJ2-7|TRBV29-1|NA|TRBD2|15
CSVLRLAGVNYEQYF
TGCAGCGTACTACGACTAGCGGGAGTCAACTACGAGCAGTACTTC
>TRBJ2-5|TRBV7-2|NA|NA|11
CASRGQETQYF
TGTGCCAGCAGGGGCCAAGAGACCCAGTACTTC
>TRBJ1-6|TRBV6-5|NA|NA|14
CASSYSGGRSPLHF
TGTGCCAGCAGTTACTCGGGGGGACGATCACCCCTCCACTTT
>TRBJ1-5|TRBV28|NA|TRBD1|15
CASSSQGNSNQPQHF
TGTGCCAGCAGTTCACAGGGGAATAGCAATCAGCCCCAGCATTTT
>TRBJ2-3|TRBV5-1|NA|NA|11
CASTRGDTQYF
TGCGCCAGCACCCGAGGAGATACGCAGTATTTT
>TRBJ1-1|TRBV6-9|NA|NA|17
CASSLPGLGGGKTEAFF
TGTGCCAGCTCCCTGCCTGGTTTGGGGGGGGGTAAGACTGAAGCTTTCTTT
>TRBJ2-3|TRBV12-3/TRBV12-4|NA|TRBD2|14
CASRASGSSDTQYF
TGTGCCAGCAGGGCTAGCGGGAGTTCAGATACGCAGTATTTT
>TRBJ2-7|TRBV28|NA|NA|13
CASSFPGYYEQYF
TGTGCCAGCAGTTTCCCGGGATACTACGAGCAGTACTTC
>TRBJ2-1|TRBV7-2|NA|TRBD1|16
CASSRDRERGYNEQFF
TGTGCCAGCAGCAGGGACAGGGAAAGAGGCTACAATGAGCAGTTCTTC
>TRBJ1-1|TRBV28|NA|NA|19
CASSFGPLRGGRLNTEAFF
TGTGCCAGCAGTTTTGGACCTCTCAGGGGCGGGAGATTGAACACTGAAGCTTTCTTT
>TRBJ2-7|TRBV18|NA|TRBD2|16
CASSPPGLAGSYEQYF
TGTGCCAGCTCACCACCGGGACTAGCGGGCTCCTACGAGCAGTACTTC
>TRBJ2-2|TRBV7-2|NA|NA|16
CASSWLGHLNTGELFF
TGTGCCAGCAGCTGGCTGGGACACCTGAACACCGGGGAGCTGTTTTTT
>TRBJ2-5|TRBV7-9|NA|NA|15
CASSLGQGYGETQYF
TGTGCCAGCAGCTTAGGTCAGGGGTACGGGGAGACCCAGTACTTC
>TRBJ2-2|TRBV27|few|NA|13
CASSTLVVGELFF
TGTGCCAGCAGTACGCTAGTGGTCGGGGAGCTGTTTTTT
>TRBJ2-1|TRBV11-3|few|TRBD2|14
CASSLTSGNNEQFF
TGTGCCAGCAGCCTGACTAGCGGAAACAATGAGCAGTTCTTC
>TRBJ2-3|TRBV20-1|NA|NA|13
CSARSVRTDTQYF
TGCAGTGCTAGGTCCGTTCGCACAGATACGCAGTATTTT
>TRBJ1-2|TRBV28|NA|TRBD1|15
CASRQGTGGAGGYTF
TGTGCCAGCAGACAAGGGACAGGGGGCGCAGGGGGCTACACCTTC
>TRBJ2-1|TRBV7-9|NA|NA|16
CASSLWQLSSYNEQFF
TGTGCCAGCAGCTTATGGCAGCTAAGCTCCTACAATGAGCAGTTCTTC
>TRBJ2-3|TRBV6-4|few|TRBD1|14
CASSPQGRTDTQYF
TGTGCCAGCAGTCCACAGGGGCGCACAGATACGCAGTATTTT
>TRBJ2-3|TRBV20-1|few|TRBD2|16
CSVNSGRPLSTDTQYF
TGCAGTGTTAATAGCGGGAGGCCTCTTAGCACAGATACGCAGTATTTT
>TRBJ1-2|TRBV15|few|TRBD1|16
CATSRRSGTANYGYTF
TGTGCCACCAGCAGGAGGTCCGGGACAGCTAACTATGGCTACACCTTC
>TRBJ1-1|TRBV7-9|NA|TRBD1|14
CASSLEGGPTEAFF
TGCGCCAGCAGCTTGGAAGGGGGCCCCACTGAAGCTTTCTTT
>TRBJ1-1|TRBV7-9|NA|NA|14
CASSLLQMNTEAFF
TGTGCCAGCAGCTTACTTCAGATGAACACTGAAGCTTTCTTT
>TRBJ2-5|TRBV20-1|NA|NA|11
CSASLSGTQYF
TGCAGTGCTAGCCTGTCAGGAACCCAGTACTTC
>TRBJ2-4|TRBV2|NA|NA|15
CASSEKGAGKNIQYF
TGTGCCAGCAGTGAGAAGGGAGCAGGCAAAAACATTCAGTACTTC
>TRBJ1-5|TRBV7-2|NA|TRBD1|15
CASSPRTGVGQPQHF
TGTGCCAGCAGCCCACGGACAGGGGTGGGTCAGCCCCAGCATTTT
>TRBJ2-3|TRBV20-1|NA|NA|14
CSAPFAGLIDTQYF
TGCAGTGCCCCGTTTGCGGGGTTAATAGATACGCAGTATTTT
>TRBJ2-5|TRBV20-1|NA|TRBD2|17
CSARDPASGRGGETQYF
TGCAGTGCTAGAGATCCGGCAAGCGGGAGAGGAGGAGAGACCCAGTACTTC
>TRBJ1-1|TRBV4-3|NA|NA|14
CASSRTAMNTEAFF
TGCGCCAGCAGTCGGACAGCCATGAACACTGAAGCTTTCTTT
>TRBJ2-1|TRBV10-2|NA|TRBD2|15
CASSVGGAGANEQFF
TGCGCCAGCAGTGTGGGAGGGGCGGGAGCCAATGAGCAGTTCTTC
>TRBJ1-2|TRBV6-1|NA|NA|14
CASSDPGANYGYTF
TGTGCCAGCAGTGATCCGGGCGCGAACTATGGCTACACCTTC
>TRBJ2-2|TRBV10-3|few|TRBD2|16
CAISGPTSPNTGELFF
TGTGCCATCAGCGGTCCGACTAGCCCGAACACCGGGGAGCTGTTTTTT
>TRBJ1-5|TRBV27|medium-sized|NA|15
CASSSLSGARQPQHF
TGTGCCAGCAGTTCCCTTTCTGGGGCTCGGCAGCCCCAGCATTTT